This TCR beta chain was retrieved from a study of T cell repertoires in cytomegalovirus infection. Via MiXCR, TCRdb re-called the reads, giving one row per CDR3 protein. The sample consists of 600,000 to 700,000 distinct CDR3 sequences, roughly 33% of them appearing once. Germline V gene data show CDR1 as MDHEN and CDR2 as SYDVKM. V lost 0 bases to trimming and J lost 3 bases, with 11 bases between them. The CDR3 runs to 15 residues. Concerning this clonotype itself: What it binds is not known.

The material was cultured PBMCs, obtained from culture after CMV antigen stimulation. This clonotype was sampled from a human donor in good health (CMV status not recorded). Some clones in this sample may be carry-over from other donors' samples. The V call is TRBV28, the J call TRBJ1-1; a weak D match, TRBD1 (5 bases). In DNA form, the CDR3 reads TGTGCCAGCAGTTTATGGACAGTTTTGCACACTGAAGCTTTCTTT. Protein product: CASSLWTVLHTEAFF.